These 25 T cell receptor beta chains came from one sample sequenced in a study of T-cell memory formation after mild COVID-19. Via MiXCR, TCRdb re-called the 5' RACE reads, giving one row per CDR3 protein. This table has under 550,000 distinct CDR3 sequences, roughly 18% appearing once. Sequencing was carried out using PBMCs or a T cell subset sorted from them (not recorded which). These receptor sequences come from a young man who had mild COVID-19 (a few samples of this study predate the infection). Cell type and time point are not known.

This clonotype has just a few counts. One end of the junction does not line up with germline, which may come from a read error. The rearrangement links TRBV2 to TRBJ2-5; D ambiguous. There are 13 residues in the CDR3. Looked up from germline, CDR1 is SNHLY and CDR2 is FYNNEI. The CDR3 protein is CASKAQPQETQYF. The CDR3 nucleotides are TGTGCGAGCAAGGCGCAGCCCCAAGAGACCCAGTACTTC.

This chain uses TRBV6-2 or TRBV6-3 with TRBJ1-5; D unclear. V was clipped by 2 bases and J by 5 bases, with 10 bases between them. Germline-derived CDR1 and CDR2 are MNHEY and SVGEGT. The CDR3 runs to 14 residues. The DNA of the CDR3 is TGTGCCAGCAGTTACCTAAGAGTCGATCAGCCCCAGCATTTT. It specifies CASSYLRVDQPQHF.

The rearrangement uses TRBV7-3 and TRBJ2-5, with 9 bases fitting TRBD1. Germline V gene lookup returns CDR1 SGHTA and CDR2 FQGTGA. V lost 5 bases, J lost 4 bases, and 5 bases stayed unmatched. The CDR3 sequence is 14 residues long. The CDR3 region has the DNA TGTGCCAGCAGCGCCCTGGGACAGGGAGAGACCCAGTACTTC. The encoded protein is CASSALGQGETQYF.

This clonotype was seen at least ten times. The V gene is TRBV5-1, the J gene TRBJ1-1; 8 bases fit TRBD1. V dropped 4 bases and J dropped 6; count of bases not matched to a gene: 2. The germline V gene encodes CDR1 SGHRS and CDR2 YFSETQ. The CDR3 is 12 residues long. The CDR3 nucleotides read TGCGCCAGCAGCCTCAGGGGGCCTGAAGCTTTCTTT. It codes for CASSLRGPEAFF.

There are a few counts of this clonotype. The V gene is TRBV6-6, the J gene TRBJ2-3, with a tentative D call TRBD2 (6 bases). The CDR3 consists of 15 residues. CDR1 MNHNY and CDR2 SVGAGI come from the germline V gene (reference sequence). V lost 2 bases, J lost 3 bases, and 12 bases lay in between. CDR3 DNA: TGTGCCAGCAGTTACGGGGGGTTGATAACAGATACGCAGTATTTT. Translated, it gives CASSYGGLITDTQYF.

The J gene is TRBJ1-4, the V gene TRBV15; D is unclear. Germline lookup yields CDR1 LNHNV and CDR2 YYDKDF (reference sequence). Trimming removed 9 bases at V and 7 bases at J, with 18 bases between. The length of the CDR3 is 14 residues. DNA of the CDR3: TGTGCCACAGCAACAGCGGAGGTCCCTGAAAAACTGTTTTTT. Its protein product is CATATAEVPEKLFF.

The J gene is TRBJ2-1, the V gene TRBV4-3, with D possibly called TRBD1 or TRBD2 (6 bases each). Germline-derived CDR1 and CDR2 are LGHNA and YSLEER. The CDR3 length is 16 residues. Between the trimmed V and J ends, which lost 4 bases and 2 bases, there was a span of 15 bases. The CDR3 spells CASSRGLGQTYNEQFF. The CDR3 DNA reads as TGCGCCAGCAGCCGGGGACTTGGACAGACCTACAATGAGCAGTTCTTC.

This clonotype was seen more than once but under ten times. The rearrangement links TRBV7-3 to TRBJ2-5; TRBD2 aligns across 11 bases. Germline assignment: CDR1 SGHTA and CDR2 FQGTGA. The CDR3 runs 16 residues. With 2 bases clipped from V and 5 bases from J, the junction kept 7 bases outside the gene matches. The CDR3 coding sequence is TGTGCCAGCAGCTTAGTAGCGGGGGGGCCGTGGGAGACCCAGTACTTC. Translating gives CASSLVAGGPWETQYF.

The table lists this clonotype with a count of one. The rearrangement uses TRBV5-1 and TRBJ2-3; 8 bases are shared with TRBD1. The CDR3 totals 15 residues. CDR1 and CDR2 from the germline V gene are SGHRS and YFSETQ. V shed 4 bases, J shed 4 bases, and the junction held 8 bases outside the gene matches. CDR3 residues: CASSVQGEKADTQYF. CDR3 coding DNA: TGCGCCAGCAGCGTACAGGGGGAAAAAGCAGATACGCAGTATTTT.

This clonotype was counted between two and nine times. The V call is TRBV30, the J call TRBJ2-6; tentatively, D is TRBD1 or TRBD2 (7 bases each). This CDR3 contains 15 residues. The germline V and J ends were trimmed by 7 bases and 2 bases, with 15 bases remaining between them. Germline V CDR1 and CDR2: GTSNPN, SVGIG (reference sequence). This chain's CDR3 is CASGEGATGANVLTF. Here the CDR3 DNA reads TGTGCCTCCGGGGAGGGGGCCACTGGGGCCAACGTCCTGACTTTC.

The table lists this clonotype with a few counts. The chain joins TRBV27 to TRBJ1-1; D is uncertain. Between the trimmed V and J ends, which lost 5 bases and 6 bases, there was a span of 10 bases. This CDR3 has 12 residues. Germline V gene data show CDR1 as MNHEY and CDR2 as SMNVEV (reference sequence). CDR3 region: CASSPPAAEAFF. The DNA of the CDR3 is TGTGCCAGCAGTCCCCCGGCGGCTGAAGCTTTCTTT.

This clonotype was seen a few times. DNA for the CDR3: TGTGCCAGTAGTCCCCGGGCCTACCAAGAGACCCAGTACTTC. Its protein product is CASSPRAYQETQYF. The chain combines TRBV19 with TRBJ2-5; no firm D call. The CDR3 spans 14 residues. Germline lookup yields CDR1 LNHDA and CDR2 SQIVND (reference sequence). Trimming cost V 5 bases and J 0 bases, with 10 bases left between them. Combining the CDR3 with reference TRBV19 and TRBJ2-5 gives the whole variable domain DGGITQSPKYLFRKEGQNVTLSCEQNLNHDAMYWYRQDPGQGLRLIYYSQIVNDFQKGDIAEGYSVSREKKESFPLTVTSAQKNPTAFYLCASSPRAYQETQYFGPGTRLLVL.

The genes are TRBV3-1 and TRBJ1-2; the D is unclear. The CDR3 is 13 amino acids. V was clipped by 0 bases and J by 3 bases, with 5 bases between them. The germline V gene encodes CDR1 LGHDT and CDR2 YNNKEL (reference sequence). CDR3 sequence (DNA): TGTGCCAGCAGCCAAGACCGACACTATGGCTACACCTTC. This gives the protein CASSQDRHYGYTF.

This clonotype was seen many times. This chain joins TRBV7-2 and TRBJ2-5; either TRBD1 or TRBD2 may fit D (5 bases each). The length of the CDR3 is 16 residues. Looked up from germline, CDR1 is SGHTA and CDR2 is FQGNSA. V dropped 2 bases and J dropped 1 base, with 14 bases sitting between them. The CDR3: CASSLIRGSGQETQYF. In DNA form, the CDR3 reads TGTGCCAGCAGCTTAATCCGGGGCTCCGGCCAAGAGACCCAGTACTTC. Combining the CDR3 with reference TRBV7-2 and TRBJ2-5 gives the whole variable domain GAGVSQSPSNKVTEKGKDVELRCDPISGHTALYWYRQSLGQGLEFLIYFQGNSAPDKSGLPSDRFSAERTGGSVSTLTIQRTQQEDSAVYLCASSLIRGSGQETQYFGPGTRLLVL.

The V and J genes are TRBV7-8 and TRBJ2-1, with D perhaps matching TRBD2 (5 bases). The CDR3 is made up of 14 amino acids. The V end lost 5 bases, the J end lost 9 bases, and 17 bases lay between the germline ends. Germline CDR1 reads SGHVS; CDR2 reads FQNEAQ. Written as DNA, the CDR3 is TGTGCCAGCAGCCTAAGAGGGCTAGCTGTTGAGCAGTTCTTC. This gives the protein CASSLRGLAVEQFF.

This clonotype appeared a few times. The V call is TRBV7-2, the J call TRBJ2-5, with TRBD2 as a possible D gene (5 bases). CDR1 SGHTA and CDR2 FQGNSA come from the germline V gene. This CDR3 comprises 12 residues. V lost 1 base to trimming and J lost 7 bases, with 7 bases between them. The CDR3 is CASSLVAGTQYF. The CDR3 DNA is TGTGCCAGCAGCTTAGTTGCGGGGACCCAGTACTTC.

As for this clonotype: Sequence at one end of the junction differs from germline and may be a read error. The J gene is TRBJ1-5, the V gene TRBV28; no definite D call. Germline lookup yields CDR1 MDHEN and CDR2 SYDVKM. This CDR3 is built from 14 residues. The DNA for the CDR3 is TGTGCCAGCAGTCCCATAGATAGCAATCAGCACCAGCATTTT. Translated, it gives CASSPIDSNQHQHF. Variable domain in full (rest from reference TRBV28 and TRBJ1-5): DVKVTQSSRYLVKRTGEKVFLECVQDMDHENMFWYRQDPGLGLRLIYFSYDVKMKEKGDIPEGYSVSREKKERFSLILESASTNQTSMYLCASSPIDSNQHQHFGDGTRLSIL.

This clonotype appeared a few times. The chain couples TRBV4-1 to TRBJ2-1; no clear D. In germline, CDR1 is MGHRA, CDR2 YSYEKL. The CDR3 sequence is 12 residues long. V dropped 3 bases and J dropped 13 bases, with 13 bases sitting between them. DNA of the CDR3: TGCGCCAGCAGCCAGGTATCGAGCGAACAGTTCTTC. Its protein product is CASSQVSSEQFF.

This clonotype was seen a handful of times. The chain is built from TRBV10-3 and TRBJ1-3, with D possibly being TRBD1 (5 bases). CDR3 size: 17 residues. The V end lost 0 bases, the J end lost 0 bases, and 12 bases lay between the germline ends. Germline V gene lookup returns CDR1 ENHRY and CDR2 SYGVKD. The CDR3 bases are TGTGCCATCAGTGAGTCAGGAGGGGTCTACTCTGGAAACACCATATATTTT. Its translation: CAISESGGVYSGNTIYF.

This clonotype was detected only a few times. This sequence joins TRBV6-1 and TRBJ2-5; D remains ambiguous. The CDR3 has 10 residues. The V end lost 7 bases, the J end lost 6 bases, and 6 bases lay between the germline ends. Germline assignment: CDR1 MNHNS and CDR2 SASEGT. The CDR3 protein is CASNIKTQYF. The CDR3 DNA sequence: TGTGCCAGCAACATAAAGACCCAGTACTTC.

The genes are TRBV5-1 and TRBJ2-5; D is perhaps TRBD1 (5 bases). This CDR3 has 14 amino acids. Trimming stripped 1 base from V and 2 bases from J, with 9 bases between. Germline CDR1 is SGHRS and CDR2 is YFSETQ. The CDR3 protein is CASSLRGIQETQYF. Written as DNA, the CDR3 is TGCGCCAGCAGCTTGAGGGGTATTCAAGAGACCCAGTACTTC.

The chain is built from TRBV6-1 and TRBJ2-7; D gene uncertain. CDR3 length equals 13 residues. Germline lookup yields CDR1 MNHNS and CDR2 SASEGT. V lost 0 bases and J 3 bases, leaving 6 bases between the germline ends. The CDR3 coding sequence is TGTGCCAGCAGTGAAGCGATGGGCTACGAGCAGTACGTC. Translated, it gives CASSEAMGYEQYV.

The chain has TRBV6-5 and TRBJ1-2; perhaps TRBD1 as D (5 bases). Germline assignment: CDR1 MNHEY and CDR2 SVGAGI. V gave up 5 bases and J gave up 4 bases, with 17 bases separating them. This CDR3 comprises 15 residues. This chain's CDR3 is CASSPHGGDSYGYTF. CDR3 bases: TGTGCCAGCAGTCCCCACGGGGGGGATAGCTATGGCTACACCTTC.

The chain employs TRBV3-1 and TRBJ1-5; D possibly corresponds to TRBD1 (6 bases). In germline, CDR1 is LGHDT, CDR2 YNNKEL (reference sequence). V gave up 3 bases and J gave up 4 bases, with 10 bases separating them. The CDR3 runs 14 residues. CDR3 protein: CASSQKGGNQPQHF. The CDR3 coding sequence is TGTGCCAGCAGCCAGAAGGGGGGGAATCAGCCCCAGCATTTT. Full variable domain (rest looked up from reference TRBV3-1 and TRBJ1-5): DTAVSQTPKYLVTQMGNDKSIKCEQNLGHDTMYWYKQDSKKFLKIMFSYNNKELIINETVPNRFSPKSPDKAHLNLHINSLELGDSAVYFCASSQKGGNQPQHFGDGTRLSIL.

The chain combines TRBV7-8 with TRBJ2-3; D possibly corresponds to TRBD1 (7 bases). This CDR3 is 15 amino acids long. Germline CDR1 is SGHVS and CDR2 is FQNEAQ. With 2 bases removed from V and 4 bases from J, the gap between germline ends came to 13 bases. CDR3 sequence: CASSLSRDSADTQYF. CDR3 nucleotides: TGTGCCAGCAGCTTATCGCGGGACAGTGCAGATACGCAGTATTTT.